The rows below give T cell receptor beta chains drawn from one sample of a study of cytomegalovirus exposure and HLA in healthy donors. Some clones are missing from TCRdb's copy, which holds only in-frame ones; the method was immunoSEQ multiplex PCR. The sample consists of 200,000 or so clones, 80% to 90% of them appearing once. The sequenced sample was PBMCs. Every receptor here comes from a woman between 18 and 29 years old in good health and CMV-seropositive. Both conserved end residues are part of each CDR3. The D gene is left open where the match is weak. Clone size, where shown, is once, few, many, or a class for clones that have expanded.

d_gene: TRBD2
v_gene: TRBV7-3
j_gene: TRBJ2-7
abundance: NA
CDR3aa: CASSPGTKDFEQYF
CDR3nt: TGTGCCAGCAGTCCCGGGACTAAGGACTTCGAGCAGTACTTC

d_gene: NA
v_gene: TRBV4-1
j_gene: TRBJ1-3
abundance: once
CDR3aa: CASSQVWGLTGSGNTIYF
CDR3nt: TGCGCCAGCAGCCAAGTCTGGGGTCTGACGGGATCTGGAAACACCATATATTTT

d_gene: TRBD1
v_gene: TRBV11-2
j_gene: TRBJ2-7
abundance: NA
CDR3aa: CASSLGQGVYEQYF
CDR3nt: TGTGCCAGCAGCTTGGGACAGGGGGTTTACGAGCAGTACTTC

d_gene: NA
v_gene: TRBV27
j_gene: TRBJ2-7
abundance: NA
CDR3aa: CASSLQGRGYEQYF
CDR3nt: TGTGCCAGCAGTTTACAGGGTAGGGGCTACGAGCAGTACTTC

d_gene: NA
v_gene: TRBV28
j_gene: TRBJ1-1
abundance: NA
CDR3aa: CASSSTAKRAFF
CDR3nt: TGTGCCAGCAGTTCAACGGCCAAGAGGGCTTTCTTT

d_gene: NA
v_gene: TRBV25-1
j_gene: TRBJ1-2
abundance: NA
CDR3aa: CASNSGEVYGYTF
CDR3nt: TGTGCCAGCAATTCCGGGGAGGTCTATGGCTACACCTTC

d_gene: TRBD2
v_gene: TRBV13
j_gene: TRBJ2-2
abundance: NA
CDR3aa: CASSFQRENTGELFF
CDR3nt: TGTGCCAGCAGCTTTCAGCGGGAGAACACCGGGGAGCTGTTTTTT

d_gene: NA
v_gene: TRBV5-4
j_gene: TRBJ2-3
abundance: NA
CDR3aa: CASSAGLPSTDTQYF
CDR3nt: TGTGCCAGCAGCGCTGGACTACCTAGCACAGATACGCAGTATTTT

d_gene: NA
v_gene: TRBV6-5
j_gene: TRBJ2-1
abundance: NA
CDR3aa: CASNYDRVNEQFF
CDR3nt: TGTGCCAGCAATTACGACCGGGTCAATGAGCAGTTCTTC

d_gene: NA
v_gene: TRBV5-6
j_gene: TRBJ1-5
abundance: NA
CDR3aa: CASSLGPIGFYSNQPQHF
CDR3nt: TGTGCCAGCAGCTTGGGGCCGATTGGTTTTTATAGCAATCAGCCCCAGCATTTT

d_gene: TRBD1
v_gene: TRBV7-6
j_gene: TRBJ2-7
abundance: few
CDR3aa: CASRPGQGPYEQYF
CDR3nt: TGTGCCAGCAGGCCGGGACAGGGGCCCTACGAGCAGTACTTC

d_gene: TRBD2
v_gene: TRBV7-2
j_gene: TRBJ2-5
abundance: NA
CDR3aa: CASSPRTSGRDWFLGTQYF
CDR3nt: TGTGCCAGCAGCCCGCGGACTAGCGGGAGGGATTGGTTTCTGGGGACCCAGTACTTC

d_gene: NA
v_gene: TRBV28
j_gene: TRBJ2-7
abundance: NA
CDR3aa: CASRSSYEQYF
CDR3nt: TGTGCCAGCCGGTCCTCCTACGAGCAGTACTTC

d_gene: TRBD1
v_gene: TRBV6-5
j_gene: TRBJ2-7
abundance: NA
CDR3aa: CASSSGQATYEQYF
CDR3nt: TGTGCCAGCAGTTCGGGACAGGCGACCTACGAGCAGTACTTC

d_gene: TRBD1
v_gene: TRBV9
j_gene: TRBJ1-2
abundance: NA
CDR3aa: CASSVEGQGTGGYTF
CDR3nt: TGTGCCAGCAGCGTAGAGGGACAGGGGACGGGTGGCTACACCTTC

d_gene: NA
v_gene: TRBV7-9
j_gene: TRBJ1-2
abundance: NA
CDR3aa: CASSLAVQGGGGGYTF
CDR3nt: TGTGCCAGCAGCTTAGCGGTCCAGGGAGGAGGTGGTGGCTACACCTTC